This T cell receptor beta chain comes out of a study of T-cell memory formation after mild COVID-19. Study as a whole: The TCR clusters were mostly specific to one donor.

Whole-study findings and limits: Day 15 to 85 contractors were CD4/CD8 balanced; later expanders leaned CD4+. CD4+ contracting clones were mainly CM and EM; CD8+ ones, EMRA.

TCRdb independently ran MiXCR on the 5' RACE reads; one entry per CDR3 protein. The table includes roughly 400,000 distinct CDR3 sequences, 24% detected once. Looked up from germline, CDR1 is GTSNPN and CDR2 is SVGIG (reference sequence). The ends were cut back, 3 bases at V and 6 bases at J, with 12 bases in the middle. The CDR3 loop spans 12 amino acids. This clonotype came up a few times. The antigen is unknown. This rearrangement joins TRBV30 to TRBJ2-7; D not certain. This clonotype was obtained from an adult woman who had mild COVID-19 (a few samples of this study predate the infection). Cell type and time point are not known. Sequencing input: PBMCs or a T cell subset sorted from them (not recorded which). CDR3 residues: CAWSSRVSEQYF. In DNA, the CDR3 is TGTGCCTGGAGCTCTAGGGTTAGCGAGCAGTACTTC.